The clone carrying this T cell receptor (beta chain) was observed a few times. Some clones are missing from TCRdb's copy, which holds only in-frame ones; the method was immunoSEQ multiplex PCR. The sample holds 300,000 or so clones, approximately 84% seen once. This entry belongs to a study of blood T cell repertoires in COVID-19. As for the study in general: COVID-19 samples, acute and convalescent, were from the United States, Italy and Spain. Sources were T cells, B-cell-depleted T cells, or PBMCs; the material itself was cDNA or gDNA.

Participants came from some 23 US areas, aged roughly 18 to 89 years. Participant-reported clinical history was the basis for cohort assignment. Trimming left V 7 bases short and J 4 bases short, with 17 bases between. CDR1 MNHEY and CDR2 SVGAGI come from the germline V gene. This CDR3 is 15 amino acids long. The chain joins TRBV6-5 to TRBJ1-5; no definite D call. The receptor was isolated from a woman in her 30s who had recovered from COVID-19. The sample consisted of PBMCs or T cells enriched from blood (not recorded which). CDR3 in amino acids: CASIPPLGSNQPQHF. The CDR3 DNA sequence: TGTGCCAGCATCCCGCCACTCGGGTCGAATCAGCCCCAGCATTTT.